This T cell receptor (beta chain) was recovered during a study of CD8+CD57+ T cells in acquired aplastic anemia. Whole-study context: CD4+ and CD8+ cells, once sorted, gave DNA averaging around 3.4 ug. Overall study findings and caveats: Overlap between patients and controls comprised twenty-nine CD8+ CDR3 sequences. For CD8+ Simpson's diversity, patients and controls showed no significant difference.

To note about this clonotype: Its target is unknown.

The CDR3 consists of 17 residues. CDR1 is SGHTA, CDR2 FQGNSA, per germline. V was cut by 5 bases and J by 8 bases, with 27 bases left in between. TCR beta VDJ and CDR3 profiles were obtained from a genomic DNA template. TCRdb called the reads again in MiXCR, with one record for every CDR3 protein. Here the sample spans approximately 380,000 distinct CDR3 sequences, just under 70% being singletons. The V call is TRBV7-2, the J call TRBJ1-2; a weak D match, TRBD1 (6 bases). Material: sorted CD4+, CD8+, or CD8+CD57+ T cells (not recorded which) from PBMCs. The sequence was collected from a human donor in good health, serving as a control. This chain's CDR3 is CASSLQQGPYNEQGYTF. The DNA for the CDR3 is TGTGCCAGCAGCCTGCAGCAGGGGCCGTACAATGAGCAGGGCTACACCTTC.